This T cell receptor beta chain was found in a study of OX40 agonist ivuxolimab in advanced cancers. Overall study context: Dosing consisted of intravenous ivuxolimab at 0.01 to 10 mg/kg every 2 weeks. Mean age around 60 years, range roughly 23 to 79; around 80% male. Broader study findings: The study observed clonal expansion of CD4+ and CD8+ blood T cells by week 6 at 0.1 to 3.0 mg/kg.

On this clone itself: The antigen remains unidentified.

V lost 4 bases, J lost 4 bases, and 17 bases lay in between. This CDR3 region has 16 residues. In germline, CDR1 is SGHRS, CDR2 YFSETQ. Produced via immunoSEQ multiplex PCR; TCRdb's table is partial and in-frame only. In the table there are about 70,000 clones, around 90% of which are singletons. This specimen was CD4+ or CD8+ T cells sorted from blood, taken in a trial of the OX40 agonist ivuxolimab. The chain has TRBV5-1 and TRBJ1-4; D is perhaps TRBD1 (5 bases). The sequence derives from an adult with an advanced solid tumor such as melanoma, head and neck, liver or kidney cancer. The CDR3, as DNA: TGCGCCAGCAGCCTACGCGGGCCGGGGCTTAATGAAAAACTGTTTTTT. It is translated as CASSLRGPGLNEKLFF.